Below are 28 T cell receptor beta chains sequenced from a single sample in a study of T-cell memory formation after mild COVID-19 (TCRdb year 2021). Preparation of the library involved 5' RACE. The sequencing machine was an Illumina NovaSeq 6000. TCRdb reanalyzed the raw reads on its own, using fastp at Q25 for trimming and MiXCR for clone calling, and kept in-frame beta chains. Duplicate CDR3 protein sequences are folded into a single record with the most common DNA and genes. The sample table holds approximately 400,000 distinct CDR3 sequences, of which under 20% were seen once. The top ten clonotypes cover 20% to 25% of the sample. The specimen sequenced was PBMCs or a T cell subset sorted from them (not recorded which). Receptors were obtained from a man younger than 30 who had mild COVID-19 (a few samples of this study predate the infection). The sample titles of this study are shuffled in the database, so cell type and time point are left out; the donor was told from shared clones.

The chain recombines TRBV6-5 with TRBJ1-6; D remains ambiguous. The CDR3 length is 12 residues. The V and J ends lost 2 bases and 7 bases respectively, with 3 bases between them. CDR1 and CDR2 from the germline V gene are MNHEY and SVGAGI. The CDR3 DNA reads as TGTGCCAGCAGTTACCCCAATTCACCCCTCCACTTT. This sequence encodes CASSYPNSPLHF.

The chain employs TRBV12-3 or TRBV12-4 and TRBJ1-6; D not resolved. The CDR3 has 14 residues. Trimming removed 5 bases at V and 10 bases at J, with 15 bases between. Here the CDR3 reads CASSRTAEGSPLHF. Here the CDR3 DNA reads TGTGCCAGCAGTCGGACGGCTGAAGGGTCACCCCTCCACTTT.

J is TRBJ2-5 and V is TRBV7-9, with D hard to call. The CDR3 loop spans 14 amino acids. V was cut by 2 bases and J by 7 bases, with 14 bases left in between. From germline, CDR1 is SEHNR and CDR2 FQNEAQ (reference sequence). The CDR3: CASSLIGPSGTQYF. CDR3 DNA sequence: TGTGCCAGCAGCTTAATTGGACCCTCCGGGACCCAGTACTTC.

J is TRBJ1-2 and V is TRBV7-8, with 7 bases aligning to TRBD1. The germline CDR1 and CDR2 sequences are SGHVS and FQNEAQ. The CDR3 has 16 residues. Losses at the gene ends were 2 bases for V and 4 bases for J; bases not matched to a gene: 10. The CDR3 sequence: CASSLNVRTGVYGYTF. DNA of the CDR3: TGTGCCAGCAGCTTAAACGTCCGGACAGGAGTCTATGGCTACACCTTC.

The V and J genes are TRBV20-1 and TRBJ2-3, with D maybe TRBD1 (6 bases). Germline V gene sequence: CDR1 DFQATT, CDR2 SNEGSKA (reference sequence). Deletions cut 6 bases from V and 0 bases from J, with 13 bases between. This CDR3 has 14 residues. CDR3 bases: TGCAGTGCGAACCGGGACACCAGCACAGATACGCAGTATTTT. Translated, it gives CSANRDTSTDTQYF.

The table lists this clonotype with a few counts. The chain carries TRBV6-5 and TRBJ1-1, with D possibly being TRBD1 (6 bases). The CDR3 is 12 amino acids. Trimming left V 8 bases short and J 6 bases short, with 13 bases between. Germline lookup yields CDR1 MNHEY and CDR2 SVGAGI. CDR3 sequence (DNA): TGTGCCAGCCATGGAGGGGGGTCTGAAGCTTTCTTT. Translating gives CASHGGGSEAFF.

This clonotype was observed many times. V and J are TRBV29-1 and TRBJ1-1, with unresolved D. V shed 2 bases and J shed 1 base, with 2 bases lying between them. This CDR3 is built from 11 residues. Per germline, CDR1 SQVTM and CDR2 ANQGSEA. The CDR3 spells CSVERNTEAFF. In nucleotides, the CDR3 is TGCAGCGTTGAAAGGAACACTGAAGCTTTCTTT.

The gene calls are TRBV13 and TRBJ2-7; 10 positions agree with TRBD1. The CDR3 has 15 residues. The J segment lost 5 bases and the V segment lost 4 bases, leaving 8 bases of the junction unmatched. The germline V gene encodes CDR1 PRHDT and CDR2 FYEKMQ (reference sequence). CDR3 in DNA: TGTGCCAGCAGCTCCCGGGACAGGGGAAATCACGAGCAGTACTTC. Translation: CASSSRDRGNHEQYF.

This clonotype was observed a few times. The final CDR3 position lacks the conserved phenylalanine or tryptophan, pointing to a likely read error. It is unclear where the CDR3 begins or ends on the DNA, so no DNA is shown, and the CDR3 is as TCRdb lists it. The chain couples TRBV20-1 to TRBJ1-1; TRBD1 is the table's D call and was not checked against the DNA. Per germline, CDR1 DFQATT and CDR2 SNEGSKA (reference sequence). The CDR3 numbers 10 amino acids, ends counted. This chain's CDR3 is CSARGSAGVL.

This chain links TRBV7-9 with TRBJ2-1; 7 bases map to TRBD2. V lost 5 bases and J lost 7; bases outside the gene matches: 8. CDR1 and CDR2 (germline): SEHNR, FQNEAQ (reference sequence). The CDR3 consists of 14 residues. The CDR3 region is CASSTGGPGNEQFF. CDR3 coding DNA: TGTGCCAGCAGCACGGGGGGACCGGGAAATGAGCAGTTCTTC.

The chain links TRBV29-1 to TRBJ2-6; possibly TRBD2 for D (5 bases). Germline assignment: CDR1 SQVTM and CDR2 ANQGSEA. This CDR3 comprises 13 residues. V lost 4 bases and J 4 bases, leaving 8 bases between the germline ends. CDR3 nucleotide sequence: TGCAGCGTTGGATCGGGGGGGGCCAACGTCCTGACTTTC. It yields the protein CSVGSGGANVLTF.

This clonotype was seen a single time. V is TRBV20-1 and J is TRBJ1-2; D is ambiguous. The CDR3 is 13 residues long. Germline V gives CDR1 DFQATT, CDR2 SNEGSKA (reference sequence). Between the trimmed V and J ends, which lost 0 bases and 0 bases, there was a span of 5 bases. In DNA form, the CDR3 reads TGCAGTGCTAGAGATGAGCCTAACTATGGCTACACCTTC. It translates to CSARDEPNYGYTF.

The chain is built from TRBV9 and TRBJ1-5, with D tentatively TRBD1 (5 bases). This CDR3 is built from 15 residues. Germline assignment: CDR1 SGDLS and CDR2 YYNGEE. V was shortened by 0 bases and J by 0 bases, with 7 bases between the two germline ends. The CDR3 is CASSVAGGSNQPQHF. The CDR3 DNA sequence: TGTGCCAGCAGCGTAGCCGGGGGTAGCAATCAGCCCCAGCATTTT.

For the CDR3, the DNA is TGTGCCAGCAGCGTTAGTTCAAGCCAGGAACTGTTTTTT. Its translation is CASSVSSSQELFF. The chain recombines TRBV7-2 with TRBJ1-4; D ambiguous. Trimming left V 5 bases short and J 12 bases short, with 16 bases between. The CDR3 spans 13 residues. CDR1 is SGHTA and CDR2 is FQGNSA in the germline V gene.

The rearrangement uses TRBV24-1 and TRBJ2-2; tentatively, D is TRBD1 (6 bases). CDR1 and CDR2 from the germline V gene are KGHDR and SFDVKD. Trimming took 3 bases from V and 7 from J, leaving 11 bases between them. The CDR3 runs 14 residues. The CDR3 region is CATSDPTGSGELFF. Here the CDR3 DNA reads TGTGCCACCAGTGATCCTACAGGGAGCGGGGAGCTGTTTTTT.

This clonotype turned up a few times. The CDR3 region is CASSYRAGGLSNQPQHF. CDR3 coding DNA: TGTGCCAGCAGCTACAGAGCAGGGGGCTTAAGCAATCAGCCCCAGCATTTT. This chain connects TRBV7-6 to TRBJ1-5; 8 bases are a match to TRBD1. Losses at the gene ends were 4 bases for V and 1 base for J; bases not matched to a gene: 9. CDR3 length: 17 amino acids. Germline V CDR1 and CDR2: SGHVS, FNYEAQ.

This clonotype was picked up a small number of times. This rearrangement joins TRBV7-2 to TRBJ2-7; D may be TRBD2 (7 bases). V was pared by 0 bases and J by 0 bases, with 12 bases between. The CDR3 spans 16 residues. Germline V CDR1 and CDR2: SGHTA, FQGNSA. The CDR3 sequence: CASSLAGGAYSYEQYF. CDR3 DNA sequence: TGTGCCAGCAGCTTAGCTGGGGGGGCCTACTCCTACGAGCAGTACTTC.

The genes are TRBV20-1 and TRBJ1-2; 8 bases fit TRBD1. The ends lost 0 bases at V and 2 bases at J; junction bases unmatched: 5. Germline V gives CDR1 DFQATT, CDR2 SNEGSKA (reference sequence). The CDR3 is 15 amino acids. The CDR3 DNA reads TGCAGTGCTAGAGATGTGGCAGGGGGCAACTATGGCTACACCTTC. As protein: CSARDVAGGNYGYTF.

Ten or more counts support this clonotype. The rearrangement joins TRBV29-1 to TRBJ1-1; D might be TRBD1 (6 bases). The CDR3 is made up of 13 amino acids. V dropped 7 bases and J dropped 6 bases, with 18 bases sitting between them. The germline gives CDR1 SQVTM, CDR2 ANQGSEA. CDR3 sequence: CSARPTGFPEAFF. CDR3 nucleotide sequence: TGCAGCGCCAGACCCACAGGGTTCCCTGAAGCTTTCTTT.

The V and J genes are TRBV9 and TRBJ2-7, with TRBD2 identical over 12 bases. The V and J ends lost 2 bases and 7 bases, in that order; junction bases with no gene match: 7. The CDR3 totals 15 residues. Germline lookup yields CDR1 SGDLS and CDR2 YYNGEE. CDR3: CASSVSSGGAGEQYF. The CDR3 DNA sequence: TGTGCCAGCAGCGTGTCTAGCGGGGGGGCAGGGGAGCAGTACTTC.

This clonotype was counted only a few times. The CDR3 here is CASSLSPGASEQYV. DNA for the CDR3: TGCGCCAGCAGCTTGAGCCCGGGAGCGTCCGAGCAGTACGTC. The rearrangement joins TRBV5-1 to TRBJ2-7, with a possible D match to TRBD2 (6 bases). The germline V gene encodes CDR1 SGHRS and CDR2 YFSETQ. The CDR3 is made up of 14 amino acids. With 1 base removed from V and 6 bases from J, the gap between germline ends came to 14 bases.

This clonotype was seen only a few times. The genes are TRBV30 and TRBJ2-2, with D perhaps TRBD2 (6 bases). V was shortened by 2 bases and J by 0 bases, with 10 bases between the two germline ends. CDR3 size: 15 residues. CDR1 is GTSNPN and CDR2 is SVGIG in the germline V gene (reference sequence). CDR3 loop: CAWSRGGANTGELFF. The CDR3 bases are TGTGCCTGGAGTAGGGGCGGGGCGAACACCGGGGAGCTGTTTTTT.

The CDR3 is CSASSAAIYNEQFF. Written as DNA, the CDR3 is TGCAGTGCTAGTTCGGCGGCCATTTACAATGAGCAGTTCTTC. This rearrangement joins TRBV20-1 to TRBJ2-1; no clear D. CDR1 is DFQATT, CDR2 SNEGSKA, per germline (reference sequence). Trimming cost V 3 bases and J 4 bases, with 13 bases left between them. CDR3 length: 14 residues.

This sequence joins TRBV7-9 and TRBJ2-6, with TRBD1 matching 7 bases. Germline values: CDR1 SEHNR, CDR2 FQNEAQ (reference sequence). CDR3 length: 16 residues. The V and J ends lost 5 bases and 4 bases, in that order; junction bases with no gene match: 8. The chain's CDR3 is CASSAQGGVGANVLTF. CDR3 sequence (DNA): TGTGCCAGCAGCGCCCAAGGGGGCGTCGGGGCCAACGTCCTGACTTTC.

This clonotype was observed a few times. The chain recombines TRBV24-1 with TRBJ2-5; 8 positions match TRBD2. The CDR3 extends over 15 amino acids. Germline V gene sequence: CDR1 KGHDR, CDR2 SFDVKD. The J segment lost 4 bases and the V segment lost 3 bases, leaving 6 bases of the junction unmatched. The CDR3 DNA is TGTGCCACCAGTGATCTTGCCGGGGGGGGAGAGACCCAGTACTTC. It is translated as CATSDLAGGGETQYF.

The genes are TRBV20-1 and TRBJ1-1, with D hard to call. Germline V gene lookup returns CDR1 DFQATT and CDR2 SNEGSKA (reference sequence). The CDR3 sequence is 13 residues long. Trimming took 3 bases from V and 1 from J, leaving 9 bases between them. The CDR3 DNA reads as TGCAGTGCTAGCACACAACCGAACACTGAAGCTTTCTTT. Protein: CSASTQPNTEAFF.

This clonotype was recorded a few times. The chain carries TRBV7-2 and TRBJ2-3, with D perhaps assigned TRBD1 or TRBD2 (5 bases each). The V end was cut by 6 bases, the J end by 4 bases, with 17 bases between. CDR3 length equals 15 residues. CDR1 and CDR2 from the germline V gene are SGHTA and FQGNSA. CDR3: CASSRKGTRADTQYF. CDR3 DNA sequence: TGTGCCAGCAGTCGCAAGGGGACGCGGGCAGATACGCAGTATTTT. Full variable domain (outside the CDR3, taken from reference TRBV7-2 and TRBJ2-3): GAGVSQSPSNKVTEKGKDVELRCDPISGHTALYWYRQSLGQGLEFLIYFQGNSAPDKSGLPSDRFSAERTGGSVSTLTIQRTQQEDSAVYLCASSRKGTRADTQYFGPGTRLTVL.

This clonotype was picked up many times. V gene TRBV5-4 combines with J gene TRBJ2-3; possibly TRBD2 for D (5 bases). The ends were cut back, 5 bases at V and 2 bases at J, with 15 bases in the middle. There are 15 residues in the CDR3. Per germline, CDR1 SGHNT and CDR2 YYREEE (reference sequence). CDR3 bases: TGTGCCAGCAGTCGTCCAGCGGAGAACACAGATACGCAGTATTTT. Translation: CASSRPAENTDTQYF. Full variable domain (rest looked up from reference TRBV5-4 and TRBJ2-3): ETGVTQSPTHLIKTRGQQVTLRCSSQSGHNTVSWYQQALGQGPQFIFQYYREEENGRGNFPPRFSGLQFPNYSSELNVNALELDDSALYLCASSRPAENTDTQYFGPGTRLTVL.